Presented here are 19 T cell receptor beta chains from one specimen sequenced in a study of blood T cells in healthy people across ages. Next came a second PCR, run for about 6 to 12 cycles, which used a sample-barcoded 5' primer along with a J-beta primer mix. TCRdb independently ran MiXCR on the 5' RACE reads; one entry per CDR3 protein. The data show about 570,000 distinct CDR3 sequences, with 27% seen just once and under 4.5% held by the top ten. This sample also appeared in a second study, on T cells of mothers and their children.

Sequenced input: blood. Every receptor here comes from a boy aged 2 to 10 in good health.

The chain has TRBV7-3 and TRBJ2-1, with no clear D. Per the germline V gene, CDR1 is SGHTA and CDR2 is FQGTGA. The CDR3 extends over 15 amino acids. Trimming cost V 4 bases and J 0 bases, with 10 bases left between them. The CDR3 spells CASSSRASSYNEQFF. Here the CDR3 DNA reads TGTGCCAGCAGCTCGCGTGCCAGCTCCTACAATGAGCAGTTCTTC.

The chain recombines TRBV12-3 or TRBV12-4 with TRBJ2-7; D is ambiguous. The CDR3 runs 15 residues. V dropped 5 bases and J dropped 3 bases, with 17 bases sitting between them. CDR3 sequence reads: CASSPKGSPRYEQYF. The CDR3 bases are TGTGCCAGCAGTCCGAAGGGTAGCCCCCGCTACGAGCAGTACTTC.

This clonotype has a handful of counts. This rearrangement joins TRBV20-1 to TRBJ2-1; 12 positions match TRBD2. Germline V gives CDR1 DFQATT, CDR2 SNEGSKA (reference sequence). V gave up 5 bases and J gave up 7 bases; unmatched junction bases: 12. The length of the CDR3 is 16 residues. The CDR3 DNA sequence: TGCAGTGCTCAAACTCCGGGACTAGCGGGTTTTAATGAGCAGTTCTTC. Translation: CSAQTPGLAGFNEQFF.

V usage is TRBV4-3 and J usage is TRBJ1-6, with D perhaps matching TRBD1 (5 bases). Trimming removed 0 bases at V and 10 bases at J, with 13 bases between. CDR1 and CDR2 from the germline V gene are LGHNA and YSLEER. This CDR3 is 15 amino acids long. This CDR3 is CASSQDQGTPSPLHF. DNA for the CDR3: TGCGCCAGCAGCCAAGATCAGGGCACACCCTCACCCCTCCACTTT.

This chain connects TRBV28 to TRBJ2-3; no definite D call. The CDR3 is made up of 13 amino acids. The ends were cut back, 3 bases at V and 0 bases at J, with 4 bases in the middle. Germline CDR1 reads MDHEN; CDR2 reads SYDVKM. CDR3 sequence (DNA): TGTGCCAGCAGTTTTCGGAGCACAGATACGCAGTATTTT. This sequence encodes CASSFRSTDTQYF.

This chain joins TRBV29-1 and TRBJ1-1, with TRBD1 matching over 8 bases. The CDR3 covers 16 residues. Looked up from germline, CDR1 is SQVTM and CDR2 is ANQGSEA. The V segment lost 5 bases and the J segment 1 base; nucleotides outside the gene matches: 12. The CDR3 bases are TGCAGCGTTACCTCGGACAGGGTTCGGAGGAACACTGAAGCTTTCTTT. Residues: CSVTSDRVRRNTEAFF.

The J gene is TRBJ1-2, the V gene TRBV7-2; tentative D call: TRBD1 (5 bases). Germline CDR1 is SGHTA and CDR2 is FQGNSA. The CDR3 totals 15 residues. Trimming took off 5 bases at V and 4 bases at J, with 17 bases between the two ends. The CDR3 nucleotides are TGTGCCAGCAGCCCCCGGGACGGGAACGTCTATGGCTACACCTTC. This translates into CASSPRDGNVYGYTF. The complete variable domain, with remaining parts taken from reference TRBV7-2 and TRBJ1-2, reads GAGVSQSPSNKVTEKGKDVELRCDPISGHTALYWYRQSLGQGLEFLIYFQGNSAPDKSGLPSDRFSAERTGGSVSTLTIQRTQQEDSAVYLCASSPRDGNVYGYTFGSGTRLTVV.

This clonotype occurred a few times. This chain joins TRBV14 and TRBJ1-1, with 11 bases lining up with TRBD1. The CDR3 extends over 14 amino acids. From germline, CDR1 is SGHDN and CDR2 FVKESK. J gave up 3 bases and V 3 bases, and 0 bases lay outside the gene matches. CDR3 residues: CASSQDRGHTEAFF. CDR3 bases: TGTGCCAGCAGCCAGGACAGGGGGCACACTGAAGCTTTCTTT.

This clonotype was seen a few times. The gene calls are TRBV10-3 and TRBJ2-1; the D gene is possibly TRBD2 (6 bases). Per germline, CDR1 ENHRY and CDR2 SYGVKD. There are 15 residues in the CDR3. Trimming took 4 bases from V and 4 from J, leaving 14 bases between them. CDR3 DNA: TGTGCCATCAGTGTTAATAGCGGACTTTACAATGAGCAGTTCTTC. It codes for CAISVNSGLYNEQFF.

The V call is TRBV12-3 or TRBV12-4, the J call TRBJ2-2; TRBD1 agrees at 8 bases. Trimming at V came to 10 bases and at J to 3 bases, leaving 10 bases not matched to a gene. The CDR3 contains 15 residues. Written as DNA, the CDR3 is TGTGCCAACACGCAGGGGGCGCGCGACACCGGGGAGCTGTTTTTT. Its translation: CANTQGARDTGELFF.

The gene calls are TRBV28 and TRBJ2-5; 7 nucleotides line up with TRBD1. CDR1 and CDR2 (germline): MDHEN, SYDVKM. The CDR3 totals 15 residues. Trimming cost V 3 bases and J 5 bases; bases outside gene matches: 9. CDR3 amino acids: CASSFGRGWGETQYF. In DNA form, the CDR3 reads TGTGCCAGCAGTTTCGGCAGGGGGTGGGGTGAGACCCAGTACTTC.

This clonotype was recorded a few times. V gene TRBV7-8 combines with J gene TRBJ2-4; D is possibly TRBD1 or TRBD2 (5 bases each). This CDR3 is built from 14 residues. V was shortened by 5 bases and J by 9 bases, with 17 bases between the two germline ends. The germline gives CDR1 SGHVS, CDR2 FQNEAQ. The CDR3 DNA is TGTGCCAGCAGCGGGGGAACCTCTCCAAGCATTCAGTACTTC. Translation gives CASSGGTSPSIQYF.

This chain uses TRBV11-3 with TRBJ2-1, with a weak D call TRBD1 (6 bases). V lost 5 bases, J lost 9 bases, and 23 bases lay in between. Germline V CDR1 and CDR2: SGHNT, YENEEA. The CDR3 is 16 amino acids. The CDR3 DNA is TGTGCCAGCAGCCCCAGGGGTTTGGCGGGTGGCAGTGAGCAGTTCTTC. It yields the protein CASSPRGLAGGSEQFF.

This sequence joins TRBV5-1 and TRBJ2-3; D ambiguous. The V and J ends lost 5 bases and 9 bases respectively, with 13 bases between them. Per germline, CDR1 SGHRS and CDR2 YFSETQ. The CDR3 is 12 residues long. CDR3 loop: CASRWTADTQYF. CDR3 nucleotides: TGCGCCAGCAGGTGGACCGCGGACACGCAGTATTTT.

This clonotype was detected a few times. The V call is TRBV20-1, the J call TRBJ2-1, with TRBD2 identical over 11 bases. Germline V gene sequence: CDR1 DFQATT, CDR2 SNEGSKA (reference sequence). Trimming cost V 6 bases and J 7 bases; bases outside gene matches: 11. This CDR3 region has 15 residues. This CDR3 is CSAMTTSGGRNEQFF. CDR3 DNA sequence: TGCAGTGCGATGACCACTAGCGGGGGCAGAAATGAGCAGTTCTTC.

This clonotype was picked up many times. The CDR3 DNA reads as TGTGCCAGCAGTGAGGCAGGGGCAGGGGTCTACGAGCAGTACTTC. Amino acids: CASSEAGAGVYEQYF. This rearrangement joins TRBV6-1 to TRBJ2-7; D might be TRBD1 (6 bases). The ends were cut back, 3 bases at V and 3 bases at J, with 15 bases in the middle. The length of the CDR3 is 15 residues. Germline V CDR1 and CDR2: MNHNS, SASEGT.

The chain uses TRBV12-3 or TRBV12-4 and TRBJ2-1; the match to TRBD2 covers 7 bases. This CDR3 comprises 14 residues. The J segment lost 5 bases and the V segment lost 8 bases, leaving 9 bases of the junction unmatched. DNA of the CDR3: TGTGCCAGCCGAGCGGGGTTAAGGGACAATGAGCAGTTCTTC. Translating it yields CASRAGLRDNEQFF.

This chain connects TRBV29-1 to TRBJ2-1, with TRBD2 as a possible D gene (7 bases). This CDR3 spans 15 amino acids. Germline V gene data show CDR1 as SQVTM and CDR2 as ANQGSEA. V was pared by 6 bases and J by 3 bases, with 18 bases between. Here the CDR3 DNA reads TGCAGCGTCCAAACCCAGCGGGGACACTACAATGAGCAGTTCTTC. Its protein is CSVQTQRGHYNEQFF.

This chain joins TRBV12-3 or TRBV12-4 and TRBJ2-1, with TRBD2 matching over 11 bases. The CDR3 totals 16 residues. After removal of 6 bases from V and 1 base from J, the junction contained 5 bases not matched to a gene. CDR3 nucleotide sequence: TGTGCCAGCAGCCTTACTAGCGGGGGTTCCTACAATGAGCAGTTCTTC. This gives the protein CASSLTSGGSYNEQFF.